This TCR beta chain was sequenced in a study of vaccination effects on CD4 cells after COVID-19. Whole-study context: Post-vaccine samples followed the second dose by a median of 72 days. Findings of the study overall: The study found that only 1 of 255 vaccine-induced clones from healthy vaccinees cross-reacted with common cold coronaviruses.

Concerning this clone: The antigen remains undetermined.

Sequencing in the ViraFEST assay came after antigen-specific CD4+ T cells had been expanded with viral peptide pools, which were used to stimulate PBMC. After roughly 11 days in culture, the CD4+ T cells were isolated. It was two doses of either the BNT162b2 or mRNA-1273 vaccine that participants received. Negative nucleocapsid antibody tests before and after vaccination confirmed no previous SARS-CoV-2 infection. Days 3 and 7 saw half the medium replaced with IL-2 medium. Only in-frame clones appear in the TCRdb table, and some are missing; sequencing was by immunoSEQ multiplex PCR. Here the sample spans tens of thousands of clones, almost 85% being singletons. The V and J ends lost 7 bases and 7 bases respectively, with 28 bases between them. Germline V gene lookup returns CDR1 GTSNPN and CDR2 SVGIG (reference sequence). The CDR3 covers 16 residues.

The sample consisted of CD4+ T cells from PBMCs cultured with HCoV-NL63 spike peptides, taken after COVID-19 vaccination. The V gene is TRBV30, the J gene TRBJ1-1; D uncertain. This sequence was found in a human donor who received a COVID-19 vaccine. Some clones in this sample may be carry-over from other donors' samples. CDR3 loop: CAYVKGQAIISREAFF. The CDR3 DNA reads TGTGCCTACGTCAAAGGGCAGGCGATAATCTCCCGTGAAGCTTTCTTT.